What follows are 26 T cell receptor beta chains derived from one specimen sequenced in a study of T cells in Graves' hyperthyroidism and ophthalmopathy. From RNA transcripts, TCR beta CDR3 regions were amplified. When the TCR CDR3 underwent first-round RT-PCR, the HTBI primer set was used. TCRdb independently ran MiXCR on the multiplex PCR reads; one entry per CDR3 protein. The sample has 350,000 or so distinct CDR3 sequences, around a sixth seen once. The sequenced sample consisted of blood. Receptor source: a woman in her 40s with Graves' ophthalmopathy.

This clonotype was picked up many times. This chain links TRBV28 with TRBJ2-2; TRBD1 agrees at 7 bases. The CDR3 contains 14 residues. Germline V gives CDR1 MDHEN, CDR2 SYDVKM. With 4 bases clipped from V and 3 bases from J, the junction kept 2 bases outside the gene matches. DNA for the CDR3: TGTGCCAGCAGTTCGGGACAGCACACCGGGGAGCTGTTTTTT. It encodes CASSSGQHTGELFF.

This clonotype was observed many times. The rearrangement uses TRBV14 and TRBJ2-7; TRBD1 agrees at 9 bases. Germline loops: CDR1 SGHDN, CDR2 FVKESK. Losses at the gene ends were 6 bases for V and 6 bases for J; bases not matched to a gene: 12. This CDR3 has 15 amino acids. CDR3 residues: CASSPRMGQGSEQYF. In nucleotides, the CDR3 is TGTGCCAGCAGTCCTCGTATGGGACAGGGAAGCGAGCAGTACTTC.

The table lists this clonotype with many counts. This chain joins TRBV5-6 and TRBJ2-5; 7 nucleotides align to TRBD2. Trimming cost V 4 bases and J 4 bases; bases outside gene matches: 10. The CDR3 extends over 15 amino acids. CDR1 is SGHDT and CDR2 is YYEEEE in the germline V gene. The CDR3 spells CASSEGSGGLETQYF. The CDR3 DNA reads TGTGCCAGCAGCGAAGGGTCGGGGGGTCTAGAGACCCAGTACTTC.

This clonotype is a singleton in its sample. The genes are TRBV2 and TRBJ2-7; D uncertain. Germline V gene data show CDR1 as SNHLY and CDR2 as FYNNEI. V was pared by 5 bases and J by 0 bases, with 11 bases between. This CDR3 region has 14 residues. The CDR3 DNA reads as TGTGCCAGCAGTTTGCCGGTGAGCTCCTACGAGCAGTACTTC. It is translated as CASSLPVSSYEQYF.

This clonotype was recorded many times. This sequence joins TRBV2 and TRBJ2-2, with TRBD2 identical over 8 bases. The germline V gene has CDR1 SNHLY and CDR2 FYNNEI. V trimming: 6 bases; J trimming: 5 bases; junction bases outside the gene matches: 5. CDR3 size: 14 residues. This chain's CDR3 is CASSGLAQTGELFF. Here the CDR3 DNA reads TGTGCCAGCAGCGGACTAGCTCAGACCGGGGAGCTGTTTTTT.

This clonotype appeared many times. The V and J genes are TRBV5-5 and TRBJ1-1; D is undetermined. Germline V gene lookup returns CDR1 SGHKS and CDR2 YYEKEE (reference sequence). This CDR3 has 13 residues. V shed 4 bases and J shed 3 bases, with 10 bases lying between them. The CDR3 spells CASSLETYTEAFF. The CDR3 region has the DNA TGTGCCAGCAGCCTAGAGACTTACACTGAAGCTTTCTTT.

This clonotype occurred many times. The CDR3 protein is CASSLRSYGYTF. Written as DNA, the CDR3 is TGTGCCAGCAGTCTTCGATCCTATGGCTACACCTTC. The genes are TRBV2 and TRBJ1-2, with D hard to call. The germline gives CDR1 SNHLY, CDR2 FYNNEI. Trimming left V 5 bases short and J 4 bases short, with 8 bases between. The CDR3 consists of 12 residues.

The chain links TRBV18 to TRBJ2-7; TRBD2 agrees at 14 bases. Germline CDR1 and CDR2: KGHSH and LQKENI. The ends lost 3 bases at V and 5 bases at J; junction bases unmatched: 6. CDR3 length: 16 amino acids. This CDR3 reads CASSPVGLAGVDEQYF. The CDR3, as DNA: TGTGCCAGCTCACCCGTGGGACTAGCGGGAGTCGACGAGCAGTACTTC.

The CDR3 spells CASSLDSLAAPEQYF. Here the CDR3 DNA reads TGCGCCAGCAGCTTGGATTCTCTTGCCGCGCCCGAGCAGTACTTC. The chain has TRBV5-1 and TRBJ2-7; the D is unclear. Per the germline V gene, CDR1 is SGHRS and CDR2 is YFSETQ. Deletions cut 0 bases from V and 6 bases from J, with 16 bases between. This CDR3 has 15 residues.

At least ten counts were recorded for this clonotype. J is TRBJ1-5 and V is TRBV6-5; D is perhaps TRBD1 (6 bases). V dropped 5 bases and J dropped 5 bases, with 19 bases sitting between them. This CDR3 is built from 16 residues. Germline assignment: CDR1 MNHEY and CDR2 SVGAGI. CDR3 nucleotides: TGTGCCAGCAGTCACAAAACGGACAGCCCCTATCAGCCCCAGCATTTT. Encoded protein: CASSHKTDSPYQPQHF.

A word on this clonotype: A much larger clone lies one base from this, so it may be a read error. The V call is TRBV11-2, the J call TRBJ2-7, with a weak D call TRBD1 (5 bases). The CDR3 runs to 16 residues. Trimming pared 6 bases from V and 2 bases from J, leaving 20 bases between. Germline V gene sequence: CDR1 SGHAT, CDR2 FQNNGV. The CDR3 here is CASRPAFGIGAYEQYF. The CDR3 DNA is TGTGCCAGCAGGCCCGCCTTTGGAATAGGGGCCTACGAGCAGTACTTC.

This clonotype showed up many times. This sequence joins TRBV30 and TRBJ1-1; no definite D call. This CDR3 spans 13 amino acids. Looked up from germline, CDR1 is GTSNPN and CDR2 is SVGIG (reference sequence). Trimming stripped 1 base from V and 2 bases from J, with 8 bases between. In DNA, the CDR3 is TGTGCCTGGAGTGAGGCACTAAACACTGAAGCTTTCTTT. As protein: CAWSEALNTEAFF. Full variable domain (rest looked up from reference TRBV30 and TRBJ1-1): SQTIHQWPATLVQPVGSPLSLECTVEGTSNPNLYWYRQAAGRGLQLLFYSVGIGQISSEVPQNLSASRPQDRQFILSSKKLLLSDSGFYLCAWSEALNTEAFFGQGTRLTVV.

Many counts were recorded for this clonotype. Given a much more abundant clone one base away, this may be a read error. The DNA for the CDR3 is TGTGCCAGCAGCATCATCGGGACAGGGGGTTACGAGCAGTACTTC. The encoded protein is CASSIIGTGGYEQYF. This chain links TRBV28 with TRBJ2-7; 11 bases line up with TRBD1. Germline CDR1 and CDR2: MDHEN and SYDVKM. With 6 bases clipped from V and 4 bases from J, the junction kept 8 bases outside the gene matches. The CDR3 is made up of 15 amino acids.

In this sample, this clonotype turned up many times. This sequence joins TRBV7-2 and TRBJ2-7, with D unresolved. Trimming took 2 bases from V and 5 from J, leaving 13 bases between them. The CDR3 covers 14 residues. Germline CDR1 reads SGHTA; CDR2 reads FQGNSA. CDR3: CASSLKSGPHEQYF. CDR3 sequence (DNA): TGTGCCAGCAGCTTAAAGTCAGGTCCCCACGAGCAGTACTTC.

This clonotype was seen ten or more times. This chain links TRBV12-3 or TRBV12-4 with TRBJ1-5; the D gene is possibly TRBD1 (6 bases). This CDR3 has 16 residues. V was shortened by 3 bases and J by 0 bases, with 12 bases between the two germline ends. CDR3 nucleotide sequence: TGTGCCAGCAGTTTGAAGTCAGGGGTTAGCAATCAGCCCCAGCATTTT. It specifies CASSLKSGVSNQPQHF.

This clonotype has ten or more counts. This chain joins TRBV7-2 and TRBJ2-7; tentatively, D is TRBD1 (5 bases). Germline lookup yields CDR1 SGHTA and CDR2 FQGNSA. The CDR3 is 15 amino acids. V shed 1 base and J shed 3 bases, with 13 bases lying between them. Written as DNA, the CDR3 is TGTGCCAGCAGCTTAGGTTCGGACATAAGCTACGAGCAGTACTTC. Protein: CASSLGSDISYEQYF.

In its sample, this clonotype was seen once. The chain is built from TRBV24-1 and TRBJ2-7, with TRBD1 identical over 9 bases. The length of the CDR3 is 14 residues. V lost 4 bases to trimming and J lost 5 bases; unmatched junction nucleotides: 5. Germline lookup yields CDR1 KGHDR and CDR2 SFDVKD. The CDR3: CATSELGQGDEQYF. The CDR3 DNA sequence: TGTGCCACCAGTGAACTGGGACAGGGCGACGAGCAGTACTTC.

The table lists this clonotype with many counts. The rearrangement links TRBV7-2 to TRBJ2-7; TRBD1 might be the D (6 bases). Germline CDR1 and CDR2: SGHTA and FQGNSA. The CDR3 is 14 residues long. Trimming took off 1 base at V and 4 bases at J, with 11 bases between the two ends. CDR3 bases: TGTGCCAGCAGCTTAGAGGTCAGGGGTTACGAGCAGTACTTC. This codes for CASSLEVRGYEQYF.

This clonotype was seen many times. The chain employs TRBV7-8 and TRBJ2-4, with D unresolved. Trimming stripped 2 bases from V and 5 bases from J, with 10 bases between. The germline CDR1 and CDR2 sequences are SGHVS and FQNEAQ. This CDR3 region has 14 residues. The CDR3 is CASSLSEIQNIQYF. In nucleotides, the CDR3 is TGTGCCAGCAGCTTATCTGAGATTCAAAACATTCAGTACTTC.

This clonotype was observed a handful of times. The rearrangement joins TRBV5-6 to TRBJ1-5; D possibly corresponds to TRBD1 (5 bases). Trimming shortened V by 5 bases and J by 2 bases, and 17 bases separated the two germline ends. CDR1 and CDR2 (germline): SGHDT, YYEEEE. This CDR3 is built from 16 residues. CDR3 loop: CASSWGGEWGNQPQHF. In DNA, the CDR3 is TGTGCCAGCAGTTGGGGCGGCGAGTGGGGCAATCAGCCCCAGCATTTT.

A word on this clonotype: Possible read error: a much larger clone is one base away. This sequence joins TRBV27 and TRBJ2-7, with no clear D. This CDR3 contains 14 residues. CDR1 and CDR2 (germline): MNHEY, SMNVEV (reference sequence). V was pared by 8 bases and J by 3 bases, with 17 bases between. The CDR3 is CASRRLTEGYEQYF. CDR3 in DNA: TGTGCCAGCCGCAGACTCACGGAAGGCTACGAGCAGTACTTC.

The rearrangement links TRBV11-3 to TRBJ2-7; 7 bases agree with TRBD2. Trimming at V came to 6 bases and at J to 2 bases, leaving 10 bases not matched to a gene. The CDR3 is 15 amino acids. From germline, CDR1 is SGHNT and CDR2 YENEEA. CDR3 nucleotides: TGTGCCAGCAGTCAAGCTAGCGGAGAAACCTACGAGCAGTACTTC. As protein: CASSQASGETYEQYF.

In its sample, this clonotype was seen many times. The gene calls are TRBV6-5 and TRBJ2-7; the D gene could be TRBD1 or TRBD2 (5 bases each). Trimming shortened V by 4 bases and J by 1 base, and 20 bases separated the two germline ends. The germline V gene has CDR1 MNHEY and CDR2 SVGAGI. The CDR3 loop spans 17 amino acids. This chain's CDR3 is CASSSGTAYRTSYEQYF. The DNA for the CDR3 is TGTGCCAGCAGTTCCGGGACGGCTTACCGAACTTCCTACGAGCAGTACTTC.

In this sample, this clonotype turned up many times. The V gene is TRBV12-3 or TRBV12-4, the J gene TRBJ1-1; D uncertain. The CDR3 runs 13 residues. Trimming took off 4 bases at V and 0 bases at J, with 6 bases between the two ends. CDR3 coding DNA: TGTGCCAGCAGTTCTCCTTTGAACACTGAAGCTTTCTTT. Its translation: CASSSPLNTEAFF.

At least ten counts were recorded for this clonotype. CDR3 nucleotide sequence: TGTGCCAGCAGCGAGGACAGGGGGTATCGAAACACCATATATTTT. This gives the protein CASSEDRGYRNTIYF. The chain combines TRBV9 with TRBJ1-3, with 10 positions matching TRBD1. The V gene end was trimmed by 3 bases and the J gene end by 5 bases; junction bases not matched to a gene: 5. Germline assignment: CDR1 SGDLS and CDR2 YYNGEE. The CDR3 is 15 amino acids.

Ten or more counts support this clonotype. V gene TRBV6-2 or TRBV6-3 combines with J gene TRBJ1-1, with D perhaps matching TRBD1 (6 bases). The CDR3 consists of 13 residues. Germline V gene data show CDR1 as MNHEY and CDR2 as SVGEGT. Trimming took off 0 bases at V and 7 bases at J, with 9 bases between the two ends. CDR3 coding DNA: TGTGCCAGCAGTTACTCAGGGACACTTGAAGCTTTCTTT. Translating it yields CASSYSGTLEAFF.